This entry lists 25 T cell receptor beta chains sequenced from one sample in a study of blood T cell repertoires in COVID-19. TCRdb keeps only in-frame clones here, not all; method: immunoSEQ multiplex PCR. The table has 150,000 to 200,000 clones, roughly 90% seen once. The sequencing sample was made of PBMCs or T cells enriched from blood (not recorded which). The receptor source for this set is a woman younger than 35 who had recovered from COVID-19.

The chain combines TRBV11-3 with TRBJ2-7; D gene uncertain. Germline values: CDR1 SGHNT, CDR2 YENEEA. The CDR3 extends over 13 amino acids. V lost 5 bases to trimming and J lost 2 bases, with 10 bases between them. The CDR3 loop is CASSPESTYEQYF. Here the CDR3 DNA reads TGTGCCAGCAGCCCGGAGAGCACCTACGAGCAGTACTTC.

This chain uses TRBV4-1 with TRBJ2-5; 7 nucleotides agree with TRBD2. Looked up from germline, CDR1 is MGHRA and CDR2 is YSYEKL. The CDR3 runs 14 residues. V shed 2 bases and J 1 base; nucleotides not matched to a gene: 1. CDR3 protein: CASSQRGGQETQYF. In nucleotides, the CDR3 is TGCGCCAGCAGCCAACGCGGGGGCCAAGAGACCCAGTACTTC.

The chain has TRBV7-6 and TRBJ2-1, with D possibly being TRBD1 (6 bases). V dropped 5 bases and J dropped 0 bases, with 20 bases sitting between them. The CDR3 sequence is 18 residues long. CDR1 and CDR2 (germline): SGHVS, FNYEAQ. The CDR3 nucleotides are TGTGCCAGCAGCCCGGGACACCCCGACCCCGACTCCTACAATGAGCAGTTCTTC. Its protein is CASSPGHPDPDSYNEQFF.

V gene TRBV28 combines with J gene TRBJ2-7; a possible D gene is TRBD1 (5 bases). V lost 5 bases, J lost 2 bases, and 13 bases lay in between. Looked up from germline, CDR1 is MDHEN and CDR2 is SYDVKM. The CDR3 totals 14 residues. In DNA form, the CDR3 reads TGTGCCAGCAGTCGCTTAGGGGCACCCTACGAGCAGTACTTC. This translates into CASSRLGAPYEQYF.

The chain has TRBV7-9 and TRBJ2-5; D is unresolved. The CDR3 is 11 residues long. Deletions cut 5 bases from V and 3 bases from J, with 4 bases between. Germline CDR1 and CDR2: SEHNR and FQNEAQ (reference sequence). CDR3 amino acids: CASSLKETQYF. The CDR3 DNA is TGTGCCAGCAGCCTTAAAGAGACCCAGTACTTC.

The chain is built from TRBV6-1 and TRBJ2-7, with D perhaps matching TRBD1 (5 bases). This CDR3 spans 15 amino acids. CDR1 MNHNS and CDR2 SASEGT come from the germline V gene. The V end was cut by 0 bases, the J end by 5 bases, with 14 bases between. The DNA for the CDR3 is TGTGCCAGCAGTGAAGCGCTTCAAGGGGCGGACGAGCAGTACTTC. Translated: CASSEALQGADEQYF.

The chain links TRBV28 to TRBJ2-5; perhaps TRBD1 as D (7 bases). V gave up 2 bases and J gave up 5 bases, with 18 bases separating them. Germline V gene sequence: CDR1 MDHEN, CDR2 SYDVKM. The CDR3 length is 16 residues. CDR3 DNA sequence: TGTGCCAGCAGTTTACCCGACAGGGATCGGGGGGAGACCCAGTACTTC. Its protein product is CASSLPDRDRGETQYF.

V is TRBV2 and J is TRBJ2-5; TRBD1 aligns across 7 bases. Per the germline V gene, CDR1 is SNHLY and CDR2 is FYNNEI. The CDR3 loop spans 13 amino acids. V shed 8 bases, J shed 3 bases, and the junction held 6 bases outside the gene matches. This chain's CDR3 is CASGGQFKETQYF. In nucleotides, the CDR3 is TGTGCCAGCGGGGGACAGTTCAAAGAGACCCAGTACTTC.

This clone has only one observation. This sequence joins TRBV27 and TRBJ2-1; the D is unclear. With 3 bases removed from V and 0 bases from J, the gap between germline ends came to 3 bases. Germline CDR1 MNHEY, CDR2 SMNVEV (reference sequence). This CDR3 contains 13 residues. CDR3 in amino acids: CASSFSSYNEQFF. The CDR3 DNA reads TGTGCCAGCAGTTTTAGCTCCTACAATGAGCAGTTCTTC.

The J gene is TRBJ2-5, the V gene TRBV28; 15 nucleotides align to TRBD2. Germline V gene sequence: CDR1 MDHEN, CDR2 SYDVKM. Trimming took 2 bases from V and 9 from J; bases not matched to a gene: 13. The CDR3 runs 18 residues. CDR3 nucleotide sequence: TGTGCCAGCAGTTTACACGGACTAGCGGGAGGGCAAGCCGGAGCCCAGTACTTC. Encoded protein: CASSLHGLAGGQAGAQYF.

The chain combines TRBV28 with TRBJ2-7; D possibly corresponds to TRBD2 (6 bases). The CDR3 covers 13 residues. V gave up 4 bases and J gave up 2 bases, with 9 bases separating them. From germline, CDR1 is MDHEN and CDR2 SYDVKM. This chain's CDR3 is CASSSGDPYEQYF. CDR3 DNA: TGTGCCAGCAGTTCGGGAGACCCCTACGAGCAGTACTTC.

This chain links TRBV19 with TRBJ2-1; TRBD2 matches 9 bases. Unmatched junction bases numbered 12, after V lost 5 bases and J lost 7 bases. CDR1 is LNHDA and CDR2 is SQIVND in the germline V gene (reference sequence). The CDR3 has 16 residues. This chain's CDR3 is CASSLLAGVGRNEQFF. In nucleotides, the CDR3 is TGTGCCAGTAGTCTCTTAGCGGGAGTCGGTAGGAATGAGCAGTTCTTC.

The chain carries TRBV28 and TRBJ2-5; TRBD2 matches 10 bases. Trimming cost V 9 bases and J 1 base; bases outside gene matches: 2. Germline V gene lookup returns CDR1 MDHEN and CDR2 SYDVKM. This CDR3 is built from 13 residues. Written as DNA, the CDR3 is TGTGCCAGTGGACTAGCGGTCCAAGAGACCCAGTACTTC. Its translation is CASGLAVQETQYF.

This chain's CDR3 is CASSLDASGLNNEQFF. The CDR3, as DNA: TGTGCCAGCAGCTTAGATGCTAGCGGGCTCAACAATGAGCAGTTCTTC. The genes are TRBV7-2 and TRBJ2-1; 8 nucleotides match TRBD2. Losses at the gene ends were 1 base for V and 5 bases for J; bases not matched to a gene: 7. Germline V CDR1 and CDR2: SGHTA, FQGNSA. The CDR3 totals 16 residues.

This clone was found once. This chain uses TRBV28 with TRBJ2-7; 11 bases line up with TRBD2. The junction had 12 bases not matched to a gene; V was cut back by 4 bases and J by 4 bases. The CDR3 totals 17 residues. Germline V gives CDR1 MDHEN, CDR2 SYDVKM. Here the CDR3 DNA reads TGTGCCAGCAGTTCACTCCCGGGACTAGCGGCGGTTTACGAGCAGTACTTC. Translating gives CASSSLPGLAAVYEQYF.

This clone appeared once. This chain uses TRBV27 with TRBJ1-1; tentatively, D is TRBD1 (6 bases). The CDR3 length is 17 residues. V was trimmed by 4 bases and J by 4 bases, leaving 22 bases between them. Per germline, CDR1 MNHEY and CDR2 SMNVEV (reference sequence). Here the CDR3 DNA reads TGTGCCAGCAGTTCAATGGGGGGGGGCGACAGTGGCACTGAAGCTTTCTTT. It specifies CASSSMGGGDSGTEAFF.

The gene calls are TRBV7-9 and TRBJ2-7, with TRBD1 as a possible D gene (5 bases). The V and J ends lost 0 bases and 1 base respectively, with 10 bases between them. This CDR3 is 15 amino acids long. Germline CDR1 and CDR2: SEHNR and FQNEAQ (reference sequence). The CDR3 coding sequence is TGTGCCAGCAGCTTAGCAGGGGTCGAGTCCTACGAGCAGTACTTC. Its translation is CASSLAGVESYEQYF.

V gene TRBV3-1 (or the pseudogene TRBV3-2) combines with J gene TRBJ1-1; D perhaps matches TRBD1 (5 bases). Trimming removed 1 base at V and 1 base at J, with 10 bases between. CDR1 is LGHDT, CDR2 YNNKEL, per germline (reference sequence). There are 15 residues in the CDR3. CDR3 coding DNA: TGTGCCAGCAGCCAAGGCGGGGGTCGGAACACTGAAGCTTTCTTT. This sequence encodes CASSQGGGRNTEAFF.

The CDR3 DNA reads TGTGCCAGCAGTCTCACAGGGTTGGCTTTCTTT. Translating gives CASSLTGLAFF. This sequence joins TRBV11-2 and TRBJ1-1; TRBD1 might be the D (6 bases). CDR1 is SGHAT and CDR2 is FQNNGV in the germline V gene. V was pared by 6 bases and J by 11 bases, with 13 bases between. The CDR3 contains 11 residues.

This rearrangement joins TRBV7-6 to TRBJ2-1, with D hard to call. There are 15 residues in the CDR3. In germline, CDR1 is SGHVS, CDR2 FNYEAQ. The V gene lost 2 bases and the J gene lost 5 bases, with 13 bases spanning the gap. CDR3 residues: CASSLTTSLHNEQFF. In nucleotides, the CDR3 is TGTGCCAGCAGCTTAACGACAAGCCTACACAATGAGCAGTTCTTC.

The chain combines TRBV5-6 with TRBJ1-2, with 7 bases matching TRBD1. There are 14 residues in the CDR3. The germline V gene encodes CDR1 SGHDT and CDR2 YYEEEE. Trimming cost V 3 bases and J 1 base; bases outside gene matches: 3. The CDR3 region is CASSSTGFNYGYTF. Here the CDR3 DNA reads TGTGCCAGCAGCTCGACAGGGTTTAACTATGGCTACACCTTC.

The gene calls are TRBV30 and TRBJ2-1, with D perhaps TRBD2 (6 bases). Trimming pared 4 bases from V and 9 bases from J, leaving 13 bases between. The CDR3 totals 12 residues. Germline lookup yields CDR1 GTSNPN and CDR2 SVGIG (reference sequence). CDR3 residues: CAWKGLAIEQFF. For the CDR3, the DNA is TGTGCCTGGAAGGGGCTAGCGATTGAGCAGTTCTTC.

J is TRBJ1-6 and V is TRBV25-1, with D tentatively TRBD1 (5 bases). The CDR3 extends over 17 amino acids. Germline CDR1 reads MGHDK; CDR2 reads SYGVNS. The V end lost 1 base, the J end lost 0 bases, and 10 bases lay between the germline ends. CDR3: CASSEFGGSSYNSPLHF. CDR3 in DNA: TGTGCCAGCAGTGAATTCGGGGGAAGCTCCTATAATTCACCCCTCCACTTT.

This chain connects TRBV19 to TRBJ1-5; unclear D gene. There are 15 residues in the CDR3. V shed 3 bases and J shed 2 bases, with 11 bases lying between them. The germline CDR1 and CDR2 sequences are LNHDA and SQIVND (reference sequence). Here the CDR3 DNA reads TGTGCCAGTAGTATGTTTCGGTTTGGCAATCAGCCCCAGCATTTT. Translating gives CASSMFRFGNQPQHF.

The table lists this clone with a count of one. The same CDR3 is also encoded by other DNA sequences in this sample. The chain is built from TRBV25-1 and TRBJ1-2; 7 bases line up with TRBD1. Germline V CDR1 and CDR2: MGHDK, SYGVNS. V trimming: 6 bases; J trimming: 2 bases; junction bases outside the gene matches: 6. This CDR3 is built from 14 residues. CDR3 coding DNA: TGTGCCAGCAGCGAACCGGGACAGAACTATGGCTACACCTTC. It encodes CASSEPGQNYGYTF.